These 23 T cell receptor beta chains were sequenced from one sample in a study of CD8 T cells in Susac syndrome (dated by TCRdb to about 2019). The method behind the library was the immunoSEQ multiplex PCR assay. RNA was extracted using the RNeasy kit, and roughly 0.45 to 1 ug of the RNA was reverse transcribed with random hexamers. Using fastp trimming at Q25 and MiXCR clonotype assembly, TCRdb reanalyzed the public sequencing data and kept in-frame beta chains. Here each entry gathers all rows of one CDR3 protein and keeps the most common genes and DNA. The sample profile shows a few hundred thousand distinct CDR3 sequences; 92% of them were found once. The ten largest clones add up to roughly 0.15% of the sample. Sequencing input: CD8+ T cells from PBMCs. These receptor sequences come from a human donor with multiple sclerosis.

This CDR3 is CASTLGAGGMSGELFF. The CDR3, as DNA: TGTGCCAGTACCCTAGGAGCAGGGGGTATGAGCGGGGAGCTGTTTTTT. The V and J genes are TRBV19 and TRBJ2-2; 7 bases map to TRBD1. The trim removed 7 bases at V and 7 bases at J, leaving 15 bases unmatched. The germline V gene encodes CDR1 LNHDA and CDR2 SQIVND (reference sequence). This CDR3 region has 16 residues.

This clonotype is a singleton in its sample. The chain is built from TRBV7-9 and TRBJ2-1; 7 bases line up with TRBD2. The germline gives CDR1 SEHNR, CDR2 FQNEAQ (reference sequence). The CDR3 covers 12 residues. Losses at the gene ends were 6 bases for V and 7 bases for J; bases not matched to a gene: 3. The CDR3 DNA follows: TGTGCCAGCAGTGAGCGGGAAAATGAGCAGTTCTTC. Amino acid sequence: CASSERENEQFF.

The chain couples TRBV7-9 to TRBJ1-3; 7 nucleotides agree with TRBD1. The CDR3 totals 17 residues. J gave up 1 base and V 6 bases, and 12 bases lay outside the gene matches. Germline V gene lookup returns CDR1 SEHNR and CDR2 FQNEAQ (reference sequence). The CDR3 loop reads CASRPPEQGISGNTIYF. The CDR3 nucleotides read TGTGCCAGCAGACCCCCGGAACAGGGGATTTCTGGAAACACCATATATTTT.

This clonotype has a single count. The chain is built from TRBV20-1 and TRBJ2-3, with 10 bases fitting TRBD2. The CDR3 runs 15 residues. Losses at the gene ends were 3 bases for V and 1 base for J; bases not matched to a gene: 4. Germline V lookup: CDR1 DFQATT, CDR2 SNEGSKA (reference sequence). CDR3 region: CSASAGTSGTDTQYF. For the CDR3, the DNA is TGCAGTGCTAGCGCCGGGACTAGCGGCACAGATACGCAGTATTTT.

The chain carries TRBV7-9 and TRBJ2-7; D remains unclear. Germline lookup yields CDR1 SEHNR and CDR2 FQNEAQ (reference sequence). The V and J ends lost 3 bases and 1 base respectively, with 7 bases between them. The CDR3 runs to 13 residues. CDR3: CASSLVWSYEQYF. CDR3 sequence (DNA): TGTGCCAGCAGCTTGGTTTGGTCCTACGAGCAGTACTTC. The full variable domain, in which reference TRBV7-9 and TRBJ2-7 provide the parts outside the CDR3, is DTGVSQNPRHKITKRGQNVTFRCDPISEHNRLYWYRQTLGQGPEFLTYFQNEAQLEKSRLLSDRFSAERPKGSFSTLEIQRTEQGDSAMYLCASSLVWSYEQYFGPGTRLTVT.

This chain joins TRBV12-3 or TRBV12-4 and TRBJ2-1; D ambiguous. V was trimmed by 4 bases and J by 9 bases, leaving 7 bases between them. The CDR3 length is 11 residues. The CDR3 nucleotides are TGTGCCAGCAGTTCCACAACTGAGCAGTTCTTC. It encodes CASSSTTEQFF.

This clonotype has only one observation. The gene calls are TRBV7-6 and TRBJ2-3; D is undetermined. Deletions cut 5 bases from V and 6 bases from J, with 9 bases between. The CDR3 consists of 12 residues. Germline V CDR1 and CDR2: SGHVS, FNYEAQ. The CDR3 spells CASSQSWDTQYF. DNA for the CDR3: TGTGCCAGCAGCCAAAGCTGGGATACGCAGTATTTT.

V is TRBV12-5 and J is TRBJ2-2, with D tentatively TRBD1 or TRBD2 (5 bases each). CDR1 is LGHNT and CDR2 is FRNRAP in the germline V gene. The CDR3 runs 16 residues. V lost 7 bases to trimming and J lost 5 bases, with 20 bases between them. The CDR3 is CASASPGQGVTGELFF. The CDR3 region has the DNA TGTGCTAGTGCCTCGCCCGGGCAGGGAGTGACCGGGGAGCTGTTTTTT.

The chain is built from TRBV6-5 and TRBJ1-5; a weak D match, TRBD1 (6 bases). The CDR3 runs to 15 residues. The germline CDR1 and CDR2 sequences are MNHEY and SVGAGI. V lost 4 bases to trimming and J lost 0 bases, with 10 bases between them. CDR3 in amino acids: CASSSRTDSNQPQHF. For the CDR3, the DNA is TGTGCCAGCAGTTCCAGGACAGATAGCAATCAGCCCCAGCATTTT.

The J gene is TRBJ2-7, the V gene TRBV12-3 or TRBV12-4, with D possibly being TRBD2 (5 bases). V lost 3 bases and J 5 bases, leaving 11 bases between the germline ends. This CDR3 comprises 13 residues. CDR3 in DNA: TGTGCCAGCAGTTTCCTAGAGCGGAACGAGCAGTACTTC. Its translation is CASSFLERNEQYF.

The CDR3 here is CASSLSYRGPTYEQYF. The CDR3 coding sequence is TGTGCCAGCAGCTTGAGCTACAGGGGGCCCACCTACGAGCAGTACTTC. V and J are TRBV5-6 and TRBJ2-7, with TRBD1 matching 9 bases. With V trimmed by 1 base and J by 2 bases, 7 bases remained unmatched. Germline lookup yields CDR1 SGHDT and CDR2 YYEEEE. CDR3 length: 16 amino acids.

The chain uses TRBV6-2 or TRBV6-3 and TRBJ1-4; D not resolved. Trimming cost V 0 bases and J 16 bases, with 12 bases left between them. The CDR3 loop spans 12 amino acids. CDR1 MNHEY and CDR2 SVGEGT come from the germline V gene. The CDR3 DNA follows: TGTGCCAGCAGTTACTCGCCGGGATCTGAGTTTTTT. Residues: CASSYSPGSEFF.

This clonotype was counted once. The chain is built from TRBV12-5 and TRBJ2-1; D perhaps matches TRBD2 (5 bases). CDR3 length equals 13 residues. With 6 bases removed from V and 9 bases from J, the gap between germline ends came to 15 bases. Germline CDR1 is LGHNT and CDR2 is FRNRAP. The CDR3 region is CASGPIKTSEQFF. CDR3 sequence (DNA): TGTGCTAGTGGCCCTATAAAAACTAGTGAGCAGTTCTTC.

The V gene is TRBV9, the J gene TRBJ2-7; TRBD2 might be the D (8 bases). Per the germline V gene, CDR1 is SGDLS and CDR2 is YYNGEE. This CDR3 contains 15 residues. V gave up 4 bases and J gave up 4 bases, with 18 bases separating them. The CDR3 region has the DNA TGTGCCAGCAGCCGCCCGGGAGGGGGCGATTACGAGCAGTACTTC. As protein: CASSRPGGGDYEQYF.

This rearrangement joins TRBV27 to TRBJ1-2, with no clear D. V shed 2 bases and J shed 6 bases, with 10 bases lying between them. This CDR3 is 13 amino acids long. Per the germline V gene, CDR1 is MNHEY and CDR2 is SMNVEV (reference sequence). The CDR3 region has the DNA TGTGCCAGCAGTTTAAATTTGGGCGATGGCTACACCTTC. This sequence encodes CASSLNLGDGYTF.

This clonotype was recorded only once. The genes are TRBV2 and TRBJ1-2; D is unresolved. This CDR3 spans 13 amino acids. CDR1 SNHLY and CDR2 FYNNEI come from the germline V gene. Trimming shortened V by 6 bases and J by 4 bases, and 12 bases separated the two germline ends. The CDR3, as DNA: TGTGCCAGCAGATCGGGCAGCCCCTATGGCTACACCTTC. It yields the protein CASRSGSPYGYTF.

J is TRBJ1-1 and V is TRBV7-9, with 8 bases matching TRBD1. V lost 5 bases, J lost 1 base, and 6 bases stayed unmatched. CDR1 and CDR2 from the germline V gene are SEHNR and FQNEAQ (reference sequence). The CDR3 contains 15 residues. CDR3 coding DNA: TGTGCCAGCAGCCCTGTGACAGGGGCGAACACTGAAGCTTTCTTT. Translation gives CASSPVTGANTEAFF.

The chain recombines TRBV27 with TRBJ2-7; the D is unclear. CDR1 and CDR2 (germline): MNHEY, SMNVEV (reference sequence). Deletions cut 4 bases from V and 1 base from J, with 8 bases between. This CDR3 is 13 amino acids long. The CDR3 loop is CASSYGPSYEQYF. The CDR3 bases are TGTGCCAGCAGTTATGGACCTTCCTACGAGCAGTACTTC.

This chain joins TRBV2 and TRBJ2-7, with 10 bases identical to TRBD1. Trimming at V came to 5 bases and at J to 6 bases, leaving 4 bases not matched to a gene. CDR1 and CDR2 from the germline V gene are SNHLY and FYNNEI. The CDR3 covers 13 residues. CDR3 coding DNA: TGTGCCAGCAGTACCGGGACAGGGGCCGAGCAGTACTTC. This gives the protein CASSTGTGAEQYF.

The chain carries TRBV7-9 and TRBJ2-7; D is possibly TRBD2 (7 bases). There are 18 residues in the CDR3. Germline CDR1 and CDR2: SEHNR and FQNEAQ (reference sequence). Trimming removed 4 bases from V and 5 bases from J, with 27 bases in between. The DNA for the CDR3 is TGTGCCAGCAGCTCCCCTGGGGAGGGGGGGACGCCTATGGACGAGCAGTACTTC. Residues: CASSSPGEGGTPMDEQYF.

V is TRBV11-3 and J is TRBJ2-5, with a tentative D call TRBD2 (6 bases). Between the trimmed V and J ends, which lost 2 bases and 4 bases, there was a span of 11 bases. Looked up from germline, CDR1 is SGHNT and CDR2 is YENEEA. The CDR3 runs 14 residues. The CDR3 coding sequence is TGTGCCAGCAGCTTATCGGGGGTTGTAGAGACCCAGTACTTC. Encoded protein: CASSLSGVVETQYF.

This chain joins TRBV29-1 and TRBJ2-7; possibly TRBD2 for D (6 bases). The CDR3 sequence is 13 residues long. Germline values: CDR1 SQVTM, CDR2 ANQGSEA. The V gene lost 6 bases and the J gene lost 0 bases, with 12 bases spanning the gap. CDR3 loop: CSVRDSLSYEQYF. The CDR3 coding sequence is TGCAGCGTGAGGGACTCGCTCTCCTACGAGCAGTACTTC.

CDR3 in amino acids: CASSQAGTGDETQYF. CDR3 bases: TGTGCCAGCAGCCAAGCCGGGACAGGGGACGAGACCCAGTACTTC. The chain recombines TRBV14 with TRBJ2-5; TRBD1 agrees at 10 bases. V trimming: 1 base; J trimming: 5 bases; junction bases outside the gene matches: 4. This CDR3 contains 15 residues. Germline CDR1 and CDR2: SGHDN and FVKESK.